The 21 T cell receptor beta chains presented below share a single source sample, sequenced in a study of T cell repertoires in cytomegalovirus infection. From the reads, TCRdb called clonotypes with MiXCR, one entry per CDR3 protein. Of 60,000 to 75,000 distinct CDR3 sequences listed, 3.5% to 4% are singletons. Sequenced sample: PBMCs. These receptors originate from a human donor in good health (CMV status not recorded). Some clones in this sample may be carry-over from other donors' samples.

At least ten counts were recorded for this clonotype. The V gene is TRBV28, the J gene TRBJ2-3; D is possibly TRBD2 (6 bases). V shed 4 bases and J shed 2 bases, with 16 bases lying between them. The CDR3 is 16 residues long. CDR1 and CDR2 (germline): MDHEN, SYDVKM. CDR3 in amino acids: CASSSPGGTSTDTQYF. CDR3 DNA: TGTGCCAGCAGTTCCCCCGGCGGGACTTCCACAGATACGCAGTATTTT.

Ten or more counts support this clonotype. This chain uses TRBV7-2 with TRBJ2-3; 9 positions match TRBD2. Germline V gene data show CDR1 as SGHTA and CDR2 as FQGNSA. CDR3 size: 16 residues. J was trimmed by 4 bases and V by 5 bases; bases with no gene match: 10. CDR3 in amino acids: CASSTRTSVRPDTQYF. Written as DNA, the CDR3 is TGTGCCAGCAGCACCCGGACTAGCGTTCGACCAGATACGCAGTATTTT.

This clonotype was detected ten times or more. This chain joins TRBV6-1 and TRBJ2-7, with D perhaps assigned TRBD1 or TRBD2 (5 bases each). V gave up 6 bases and J gave up 6 bases, with 12 bases separating them. CDR1 and CDR2 (germline): MNHNS, SASEGT. This CDR3 comprises 12 residues. The CDR3 coding sequence is TGTGCCAGCAGCGACAGAGGGAGCGAGCAGTACTTC. Its protein product is CASSDRGSEQYF.

This clonotype showed up many times. V and J are TRBV19 and TRBJ2-1; 11 bases are a match to TRBD2. J gave up 7 bases and V 7 bases, and 9 bases lay outside the gene matches. Germline V lookup: CDR1 LNHDA, CDR2 SQIVND (reference sequence). This CDR3 has 15 residues. CDR3: CASTLAGGLGNEQFF. The CDR3 coding sequence is TGTGCCAGTACCTTAGCGGGAGGGCTTGGAAATGAGCAGTTCTTC. The complete variable domain, with remaining parts taken from reference TRBV19 and TRBJ2-1, reads DGGITQSPKYLFRKEGQNVTLSCEQNLNHDAMYWYRQDPGQGLRLIYYSQIVNDFQKGDIAEGYSVSREKKESFPLTVTSAQKNPTAFYLCASTLAGGLGNEQFFGPGTRLTVL.

This clonotype was seen at least ten times. V usage is TRBV4-1 and J usage is TRBJ1-2, with a weak D call TRBD1 (6 bases). Germline V gives CDR1 MGHRA, CDR2 YSYEKL. This CDR3 has 13 amino acids. Trimming removed 0 bases from V and 6 bases from J, with 8 bases in between. CDR3 nucleotide sequence: TGCGCCAGCAGCCAAGACTGGGACAATGGCTACACCTTC. Protein: CASSQDWDNGYTF.

This clonotype was seen many times. V usage is TRBV7-8 and J usage is TRBJ2-7; 8 nucleotides match TRBD1. The CDR3 covers 14 residues. Per germline, CDR1 SGHVS and CDR2 FQNEAQ. Unmatched junction bases numbered 8, after V lost 5 bases and J lost 5 bases. CDR3 coding DNA: TGTGCCAGCAGCACCGGGCAGGGGGCCGACGAGCAGTACTTC. Translating it yields CASSTGQGADEQYF.

This clonotype was observed at least ten times. The chain couples TRBV6-2 or TRBV6-3 to TRBJ2-7; the D gene is possibly TRBD1 (5 bases). Germline loops: CDR1 MNHEY, CDR2 SVGEGT. The CDR3 has 12 residues. V was cut by 5 bases and J by 6 bases, with 11 bases left in between. As DNA, the CDR3 is TGTGCCAGCAGTCTTCAGGGCGGCGAGCAGTACTTC. This codes for CASSLQGGEQYF.

This clonotype has only a few counts. The CDR3 DNA follows: TGTGCCAGCAGTTTATTGGCCGGCCTGGGGGGCTACACCTTC. Protein product: CASSLLAGLGGYTF. The chain uses TRBV12-3 or TRBV12-4 and TRBJ1-2; D not certain. Trimming took off 2 bases at V and 8 bases at J, with 15 bases between the two ends. The CDR3 totals 14 residues.

This clonotype was detected many times. The rearrangement uses TRBV7-8 and TRBJ1-1; D not certain. The CDR3 has 12 amino acids. Between the trimmed V and J ends, which lost 3 bases and 8 bases, there was a span of 10 bases. Germline CDR1 and CDR2: SGHVS and FQNEAQ. CDR3 amino acids: CASSLGVSEAFF. DNA of the CDR3: TGTGCCAGCAGCTTGGGAGTTTCCGAAGCTTTCTTT.

The gene calls are TRBV7-6 and TRBJ2-7; 8 positions agree with TRBD2. Germline CDR1 SGHVS, CDR2 FNYEAQ. V was clipped by 5 bases and J by 6 bases; unmatched bases: 15. The CDR3 runs to 16 residues. For the CDR3, the DNA is TGTGCCAGCAGCCCCCGGGGGGGGACTAAACCCTCCGAGCAGTACTTC. Protein sequence: CASSPRGGTKPSEQYF. The full variable domain, rest sourced from reference TRBV7-6 and TRBJ2-7, is GAGVSQSPRYKVTKRGQDVALRCDPISGHVSLYWYRQALGQGPEFLTYFNYEAQQDKSGLPNDRFSAERPEGSISTLTIQRTEQRDSAMYRCASSPRGGTKPSEQYFGPGTRLTVT.

This clonotype was observed many times. J is TRBJ2-5 and V is TRBV7-2; 7 bases are a match to TRBD1. CDR3 length equals 13 residues. With V trimmed by 6 bases and J by 3 bases, 4 bases remained unmatched. Germline assignment: CDR1 SGHTA and CDR2 FQGNSA. CDR3 residues: CASSSDREETQYF. DNA for the CDR3: TGTGCCAGCAGTTCCGACAGGGAAGAGACCCAGTACTTC.

This clonotype came up many times. The J gene is TRBJ1-1, the V gene TRBV7-2; D ambiguous. The germline V gene encodes CDR1 SGHTA and CDR2 FQGNSA. V was shortened by 1 base and J by 6 bases, with 3 bases between the two germline ends. This CDR3 is 11 amino acids long. CDR3 protein: CASSLVSEAFF. CDR3 coding DNA: TGTGCCAGCAGCTTAGTATCTGAAGCTTTCTTT.

Ten or more counts support this clonotype. The chain combines TRBV27 with TRBJ2-5; TRBD1 agrees at 9 bases. With 8 bases clipped from V and 0 bases from J, the junction kept 4 bases outside the gene matches. CDR3 length: 14 residues. CDR1 and CDR2 from the germline V gene are MNHEY and SMNVEV (reference sequence). CDR3 in amino acids: CASGDRVDQETQYF. DNA of the CDR3: TGTGCCAGCGGGGACAGGGTGGACCAAGAGACCCAGTACTTC.

This clonotype was found many times. The V gene is TRBV25-1, the J gene TRBJ2-1; 13 bases match TRBD2. Germline CDR1 reads MGHDK; CDR2 reads SYGVNS. The CDR3 spans 15 residues. Trimming at V came to 3 bases and at J to 8 bases, leaving 4 bases not matched to a gene. CDR3 DNA sequence: TGTGCCAGCAGTGATTTCGGACTAGCGGGAGATGAGCAGTTCTTC. Translation gives CASSDFGLAGDEQFF.

In this sample, this clonotype turned up many times. The V gene is TRBV11-1, the J gene TRBJ1-5; D uncertain. The CDR3 is made up of 13 amino acids. CDR1 SGHAT and CDR2 FQDESV come from the germline V gene (reference sequence). V shed 2 bases and J shed 0 bases, with 2 bases lying between them. The CDR3 DNA reads as TGTGCCAGCAGCTTAAATAGCAATCAGCCCCAGCATTTT. It is translated as CASSLNSNQPQHF.

This clonotype has a count of ten or more. This chain links TRBV28 with TRBJ2-1; 7 bases are shared with TRBD2. Germline lookup yields CDR1 MDHEN and CDR2 SYDVKM. V lost 3 bases to trimming and J lost 7 bases; unmatched junction nucleotides: 9. The CDR3 covers 15 residues. The CDR3 sequence: CASSFRGRAGNEQFF. DNA for the CDR3: TGTGCCAGCAGTTTCCGGGGGAGGGCTGGGAATGAGCAGTTCTTC.

This clonotype appeared many times. The chain is built from TRBV20-1 and TRBJ2-7; tentative D call: TRBD2 (6 bases). V lost 5 bases, J lost 6 bases, and 17 bases lay in between. Germline CDR1 DFQATT, CDR2 SNEGSKA (reference sequence). The CDR3 runs 13 residues. DNA for the CDR3: TGCAGTGCTTGTCCCCTGACTAGGCGCGAGCAGTACTTC. Translated: CSACPLTRREQYF.

This clonotype has a count of ten or more. The V and J genes are TRBV4-1 and TRBJ2-7, with D perhaps TRBD1 (6 bases). The CDR3 consists of 13 residues. V dropped 4 bases and J dropped 4 bases, with 11 bases sitting between them. Looked up from germline, CDR1 is MGHRA and CDR2 is YSYEKL. The CDR3 sequence: CASSRGQSYEQYF. CDR3 nucleotide sequence: TGCGCCAGCAGCCGAGGACAGTCATACGAGCAGTACTTC.

This clonotype occurred many times. J is TRBJ1-4 and V is TRBV6-1, with unresolved D. CDR1 is MNHNS and CDR2 is SASEGT in the germline V gene. This CDR3 region has 15 residues. V was cut by 6 bases and J by 0 bases, with 11 bases left in between. This CDR3 is CASSRTFATNEKLFF. The CDR3 nucleotides read TGTGCCAGCAGCCGGACGTTTGCAACTAATGAAAAACTGTTTTTT.

This clonotype was seen at least ten times. The J gene is TRBJ2-5, the V gene TRBV7-2; 10 bases are shared with TRBD2. V was pared by 4 bases and J by 6 bases, with 8 bases of the junction left unmatched. The CDR3 is 15 residues long. Germline V gene sequence: CDR1 SGHTA, CDR2 FQGNSA. In DNA form, the CDR3 reads TGTGCCAGCAGCTCAGGAGCGGGAGGGCGGCAGACCCAGTACTTC. It codes for CASSSGAGGRQTQYF.

This clonotype was picked up many times. The chain carries TRBV7-2 and TRBJ2-1; a weak D match, TRBD1 (5 bases). CDR1 and CDR2 from the germline V gene are SGHTA and FQGNSA. Trimming left V 1 base short and J 8 bases short, with 12 bases between. The CDR3 is 14 residues long. The CDR3 DNA follows: TGTGCCAGCAGCTTAGTCCAGGGTGCGGATGAGCAGTTCTTC. Residues: CASSLVQGADEQFF.